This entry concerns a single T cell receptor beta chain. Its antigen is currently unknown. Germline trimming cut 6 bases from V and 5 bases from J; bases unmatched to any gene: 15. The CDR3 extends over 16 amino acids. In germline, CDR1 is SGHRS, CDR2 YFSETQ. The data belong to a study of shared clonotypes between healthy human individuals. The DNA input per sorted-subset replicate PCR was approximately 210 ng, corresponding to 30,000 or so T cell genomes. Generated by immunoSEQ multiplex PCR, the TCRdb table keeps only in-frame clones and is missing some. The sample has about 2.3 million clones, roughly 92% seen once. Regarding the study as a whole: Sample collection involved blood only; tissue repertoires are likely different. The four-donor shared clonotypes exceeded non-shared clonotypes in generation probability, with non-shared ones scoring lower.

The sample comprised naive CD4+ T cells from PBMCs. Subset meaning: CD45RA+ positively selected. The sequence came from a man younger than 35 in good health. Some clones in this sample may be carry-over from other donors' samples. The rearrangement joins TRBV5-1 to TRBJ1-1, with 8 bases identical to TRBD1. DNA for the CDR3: TGCGCCAGCAACCAAGAACTGACAGGGGTGGGGACTGAAGCTTTCTTT. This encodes CASNQELTGVGTEAFF. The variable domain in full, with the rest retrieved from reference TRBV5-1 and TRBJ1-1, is KAGVTQTPRYLIKTRGQQVTLSCSPISGHRSVSWYQQTPGQGLQFLFEYFSETQRNKGNFPGRFSGRQFSNSRSEMNVSTLELGDSALYLCASNQELTGVGTEAFFGQGTRLTVV.